This T cell receptor beta chain was identified in a study of T cells in tuberculosis (dated by TCRdb to 2016 to 2019). Regarding the study in general: To characterize T cells specific for the mycobacterial lipid antigen glucose monomycolate (GMM), the study used CD1B tetramers together with high-throughput TCR immunosequencing. A South African clinical cohort compared IGRA-negative adolescents, IGRA-positive adolescents with latent tuberculosis and adults with active tuberculosis, more than 9 per group. The research as a whole found: Using GEM motif frequencies, a classifier achieved 60% to 70% accuracy, whereas a classifier built on the diverse GMM-specific repertoire got to 87% accuracy (AUROC 0.8 to 0.95). The smaller NN-distances in active tuberculosis patients were driven in part by shorter CDR3-alpha lengths, while the difference seen for TCR-beta was not statistically significant. Clinical samples were selected based on the availability of cryopreserved specimens, with adults included as active tuberculosis cases and adolescents included as controls. Active tuberculosis TCR-alpha repertoires showed smaller mean NN-distances to GMM-specific TCRs than IGRA-negative controls, suggesting clonal expansion of these TCRs.

CDR3 length: 10 amino acids, cysteine to phenylalanine. The entry retains the CDR3 DNA only, 30 bases that are in frame from base 1. Trimming at the junction amounts to 8 bases on V and 6 bases on J, and the germline ends lie 10 bases apart. Reading the germline V gene (reference sequence) gives CDR1 GTSNPN and CDR2 SVGIG. The immunoSEQ multiplex PCR assay was used to generate TCR libraries, with TCR-beta and/or TCR-alpha/delta assays applied to each sample. The amplified TCR libraries were sequenced using the Illumina high-throughput platform. Concerning the study's data processing: Clustering and dimensionality reduction were performed using pairwise TCRdist distances among GMM-specific receptors from ex vivo sorted or in vitro expanded T cells. Each clinical repertoire received a mean NN-distance score, defined as the average TCRdist to the nearest 10% of tetramer-positive reference sequences. GEM TCR motif frequency was computed as the fraction of unique TCRs matching known GEM sequences by V/J usage and CDR3 length. Linear discriminant analysis with leave-one-out cross-validation, implemented in scikit-learn, was used to classify active tuberculosis. Held by TCRdb, this immuneACCESS table contains in-frame sequences only and omits some clones. Under half of the omission traces to an unresolved V gene where checked; the cause of the rest is unknown. Clone size and the V and J calls come from that table; the DNA yielded D and trimming. This sample gives 40,000 to 50,000 clones in total; 95% of them show up just once. Around 3.3% of the sample is held by the ten biggest clonotypes.

Worth noting for this clone: What this receptor recognizes is not known. The record has no base qualities; no much larger clone is one base away.

At study entry, a tuberculin skin test and the QuantiFERON-TB GOLD In-Tube IGRA were used to screen adolescents for latent tuberculosis infection. Unsorted cryopreserved PBMC were immunosequenced, covering on average approximately 100,000 T cells per clinical donor. Eleven high schools in the Worcester region of the Western Cape, South Africa, served as enrollment sites for adolescents aged 12 to 18 years. Ten or so M. tuberculosis-infected adolescents and about ten uninfected adolescents, matched for age and sex, were selected. For the adolescents, PBMC were isolated by density centrifugation from freshly drawn heparinized blood and then cryopreserved.

This chain is built from TRBV30 and TRBJ1-2, with no confidently assigned D gene. The receptor was derived from a donor aged 10 to 29 with latent tuberculosis or without tuberculosis infection. Material for sequencing was PBMCs. The CDR3 reads as follows: CAGWENGYTF. In nucleotide form, the sequence is TGTGCCGGTTGGGAGAATGGCTACACCTTC.